This is a list of T cell receptor beta chains from one sample in a study of cytomegalovirus exposure and HLA in healthy donors. Measured with immunoSEQ multiplex PCR; TCRdb has only the in-frame clones, and not every one. The table has under 200,000 clones, around 68% seen once. Sequencing was carried out using PBMCs. These receptors were collected from a man aged 45 to 65 in good health and CMV-seronegative. Both conserved end residues are part of each CDR3. The D gene is left open where the match is weak. Not all rows give a size; the values are once, few, many and, for expanded clones, a class.

d_call j_call v_call clone_size cdr3_aa cdr3_nt
TRBD1 TRBJ1-4 TRBV28 few CASSWAQGANEKLFF TGTGCCAGCAGTTGGGCACAGGGGGCTAATGAAAAACTGTTTTTT
TRBD1 TRBJ2-1 TRBV6-1 . CASRYQQGSNEQFF TGTGCCAGCAGATACCAACAGGGGAGTAATGAGCAGTTCTTC
TRBD1 TRBJ1-6 TRBV28 . CASNLPGTGGNPLHF TGTGCCAGCAACCTACCCGGGACAGGGGGGAACCCCCTCCACTTT
. TRBJ2-6 TRBV6-1 . CASSVRTSGANVLTF TGTGCCAGCAGTGTTCGGACATCCGGGGCCAACGTCCTGACTTTC
. TRBJ1-2 TRBV9 . CASSVDSSYGYTF TGTGCCAGCAGCGTAGACAGCTCCTATGGCTACACCTTC
TRBD2 TRBJ2-5 TRBV9 . CASSPGGLETQYF TGTGCCAGCAGCCCGGGGGGGCTAGAGACCCAGTACTTC
. TRBJ2-2 TRBV5-5 . CASSLVHGALTGELFF TGTGCCAGCAGCTTGGTCCACGGTGCGCTCACCGGGGAGCTGTTTTTT
TRBD1 TRBJ1-2 TRBV13 . CASSRTGTGGSYGYTF TGTGCCAGCAGTCGCACGGGGACAGGGGGTTCCTATGGCTACACCTTC
TRBD1 TRBJ2-4 TRBV4-2 . CASSQNLGTAINIQYF TGTGCCAGCAGCCAAAACTTAGGGACAGCCATAAACATTCAGTACTTC
. TRBJ1-1 TRBV2 . CASSEYRSMNTEAFF TGTGCCAGCAGTGAATACAGGAGCATGAACACTGAAGCTTTCTTT
TRBD2 TRBJ2-2 TRBV9 . CASSVLSGGPTGELFF TGTGCCAGCAGCGTACTTAGCGGGGGGCCCACCGGGGAGCTGTTTTTT
TRBD1 TRBJ1-2 TRBV28 . CASRLTGNYGYTF TGTGCCAGCAGATTGACAGGGAACTATGGCTACACCTTC
TRBD1 TRBJ2-7 TRBV7-2 . CASSRGDREGDEQYF TGTGCCAGCAGCAGGGGGGACAGGGAGGGGGACGAGCAGTACTTC
. TRBJ1-2 TRBV2 . CASSDQQGTRGYTF TGTGCCAGCAGCGACCAACAGGGTACCCGTGGCTACACCTTC
. TRBJ1-6 TRBV25-1 . CASSEYLRSPLHF TGTGCCAGCAGTGAATATCTGAGATCACCCCTCCACTTT
. TRBJ1-1 TRBV19 . CASSIDPLTGLNTEAFF TGTGCCAGTAGTATAGATCCCCTGACGGGTCTGAACACTGAAGCTTTCTTT
TRBD1 TRBJ1-2 TRBV14 . CASSFGRQGEGYTF TGTGCCAGCAGCTTTGGTCGACAGGGGGAAGGCTACACCTTC
TRBD1 TRBJ1-2 TRBV9 . CASRRGTGGAYGYTF TGTGCCAGCAGGAGGGGGACAGGGGGCGCCTATGGCTACACCTTC
. TRBJ1-4 TRBV6-5 few CASSYSTGGEKLFF TGTGCCAGCAGTTACTCGACGGGGGGGGAAAAACTGTTTTTT
TRBD1 TRBJ2-7 TRBV20-1 . CSASGQGQYF TGCAGTGCCAGTGGACAGGGTCAGTACTTC
TRBD2 TRBJ2-1 TRBV7-3 . CASSLTSGGANEQFF TGTGCCAGCAGCTTAACTAGCGGGGGGGCCAATGAGCAGTTCTTC
TRBD2 TRBJ2-1 TRBV5-1 . CATGTSGENEQFF TGCGCCACCGGGACTAGCGGGGAAAATGAGCAGTTCTTC
TRBD2 TRBJ2-3 TRBV7-2 . CASSFLAGGRVDTQYF TGTGCCAGCAGCTTCCTAGCGGGGGGCCGCGTGGATACGCAGTATTTT
TRBD2 TRBJ2-3 TRBV7-3 . CASSFTSGITDTQYF TGTGCCAGCAGCTTTACTAGCGGAATCACAGATACGCAGTATTTT
TRBD1 TRBJ1-3 TRBV5-1 . CASRTGSSGNTIYF TGCGCCAGCAGGACAGGGAGTTCCGGAAACACCATATATTTT
TRBD1 TRBJ1-2 TRBV14 . CASSRPGTGIYGYTF TGTGCCAGCAGCCGTCCCGGGACAGGGATCTATGGCTACACCTTC
. TRBJ2-7 TRBV9 . CASSLGGGTDEQYF TGTGCCAGCAGCTTAGGGGGGGGGACGGACGAGCAGTACTTC
TRBD1 TRBJ1-2 TRBV6-5 . CASSYSKRDRDYGYTF TGTGCCAGCAGTTACTCGAAGAGGGACAGGGATTATGGCTACACCTTC
. TRBJ1-2 TRBV6-1 . CASSERNYGYTF TGTGCCAGCAGTGAACGGAACTATGGCTACACCTTC
TRBD1 TRBJ1-6 TRBV5-1 once CASTERQGNSPLHF TGCGCCAGCACAGAGCGACAGGGTAATTCACCCCTCCACTTT
TRBD1 TRBJ2-4 TRBV29-1 . CSGGGQGDNIQYF TGCAGCGGGGGTGGGCAGGGGGATAACATTCAGTACTTC
. TRBJ2-2 TRBV6-5 . CASKEFLNTGELFF TGTGCCAGCAAAGAGTTCTTGAACACCGGGGAGCTGTTTTTT
TRBD1 TRBJ2-4 TRBV5-1 . CASSLDPGTAKNIQYF TGCGCCAGCAGCTTGGACCCCGGGACAGCTAAAAACATTCAGTACTTC
TRBD1 TRBJ2-2 TRBV5-4 . CASSIQGVAPNTGELFF TGTGCCAGCAGCATTCAGGGGGTGGCTCCGAACACCGGGGAGCTGTTTTTT
TRBD1 TRBJ1-5 TRBV4-1 . CASSQSPGQGSAQPQHF TGCGCCAGCAGCCAATCCCCGGGACAGGGGTCGGCTCAGCCCCAGCATTTT
. TRBJ2-5 TRBV5-5 . CASSFSPEETQYF TGTGCCAGCAGCTTTTCTCCGGAAGAGACCCAGTACTTC
. TRBJ1-5 TRBV7-8 few CASSFDDSSNQPQHF TGTGCCAGCAGCTTCGACGACAGTAGCAATCAGCCCCAGCATTTT
. TRBJ1-1 TRBV6-5 . CASSYEGGRVTEAFF TGTGCCAGCAGTTACGAGGGGGGGAGGGTCACTGAAGCTTTCTTT
TRBD2 TRBJ2-3 TRBV4-1 . CASRTSGGPSTDTQYF TGCGCCAGCAGGACTAGCGGGGGGCCTAGCACAGATACGCAGTATTTT
TRBD2 TRBJ2-3 TRBV5-1 . CASSLASGGVDTQYF TGCGCCAGCAGCTTGGCTAGCGGGGGGGTAGATACGCAGTATTTT
. TRBJ2-3 TRBV7-2 . CASSLGRRGGDTQYF TGTGCCAGCAGCTTAGGTCGGAGAGGGGGAGATACGCAGTATTTT
. TRBJ2-3 TRBV6-5 . CASSRTASTDTQYF TGTGCCAGCAGCAGGACAGCTAGCACAGATACGCAGTATTTT
. TRBJ1-3 TRBV28 . CASFRPLGGAGNTIYF TGTGCCAGCTTCCGTCCCTTAGGGGGGGCCGGAAACACCATATATTTT
. TRBJ2-5 TRBV4-3 . CASSQGGTFQETQYF TGCGCCAGCAGCCAGGGCGGGACTTTCCAAGAGACCCAGTACTTC
. TRBJ2-4 TRBV27 once CASSLQGAKNIQYF TGTGCCAGCAGTTTACAGGGGGCCAAAAACATTCAGTACTTC
TRBD2 TRBJ2-7 TRBV6-6 . CASSYWSAGGSYEQYF TGTGCCAGCAGTTACTGGTCTGCCGGGGGGTCCTACGAGCAGTACTTC
TRBD1 TRBJ1-2 TRBV28 . CASRGPGQGSGYTF TGTGCCAGCAGAGGGCCGGGACAGGGGTCTGGCTACACCTTC
. TRBJ2-3 TRBV7-2 . CASSLRQASTDTQYF TGTGCCAGCAGCCTGCGACAGGCGAGCACAGATACGCAGTATTTT
. TRBJ1-1 TRBV7-9 . CASSLRGGVLEAFF TGTGCCAGCAGCTTAAGGGGGGGGGTACTTGAAGCTTTCTTT
. TRBJ1-2 TRBV5-4 . CASSLEVGLEYGYTF TGTGCCAGCAGCTTGGAGGTCGGACTGGAGTATGGCTACACCTTC
TRBD1 TRBJ1-6 TRBV15 . CATSRDRDSSEYNSPLHF TGTGCCACCAGCAGAGACCGGGACAGTTCGGAGTATAATTCACCCCTCCACTTT